This TCR beta chain came from a study of shared clonotypes between healthy human individuals (dated by TCRdb to 2019 to 2021). Study-level background: The cohort included a few men and a couple of women between 18 and 49 years of age. For each donor, CD4 naive and CD4 memory were each given three plates, CD8 naive was given two plates, and CD8 memory was given one plate. To estimate repertoire size and how much clonotype sharing occurs between individuals, the study deeply sequenced the blood TCR repertoires of about five healthy adults. To increase sequencing depth and limit assay-specific biases, different laboratories used diverse techniques to prepare libraries and sequence TCR repertoires. Each donor's leukapheresis produced roughly between roughly 0.85 and 10 billion PBMCs. The research as a whole found: Higher generation probabilities were observed for clonotypes shared by all four sorted-subset donors than for non-shared clonotypes. Only blood was sampled, and tissue TCR repertoires likely differ from those in blood. Pairwise subsampling led to the expectation that sequencing depth would affect the degree of clonotype sharing among donors. Because the study included a small number of donors, the genetic and exposure-history diversity represented was limited. Naive subsets generally had larger estimated clonotype richness than memory subsets. Rarefaction of sorted-subset datasets indicated incomplete sequencing despite the large sequencing depth. Approximately 5% of naive CD4, approximately 3.7% of naive CD8, approximately 2% of memory CD4, and less than 0.45% of memory CD8 clonotypes were shared across a few donors.

Clipping removes 2 bases from V and 8 bases from J, with 8 as the unmatched junction base count. The CDR3 goes from the cysteine to the phenylalanine over 16 residues. Just CDR3 DNA is preserved here, 48 bases in frame from base 1. According to the germline V gene, CDR1 reads SGHDT and CDR2 reads YYEEEE. Using the deep immunoSEQ assay, TCR CDR3 regions were amplified from genomic DNA by multiplex PCR. Extracted genomic DNA from each cell subset was distributed evenly across all wells of several immunoSEQ 96-well plates, and each plate was treated as a replicate. For sorted subsets, around 200 ng genomic DNA, equal to 30,000 or so T cell genomes, was loaded into each replicate PCR. The purified libraries were quantified using a Qubit 3.0 fluorometer, sized with a Bioanalyzer 2100, and then quantified again using the KAPA Library Quantification kit. Each immunoSEQ 96-well plate was sequenced on its own single-read 150-cycle Illumina NextSeq 550 flow cell. The paper's data handling went like this. Because the immunoSEQ output held only junctional sequences and lacked quality scores, the filtering could not match the filtering applied to full-length reads. Sequences were annotated with PyIR, a Python wrapper for IgBLAST v1.9, using IMGT germline references to assign V/J genes and CDR3. Any read was removed if the V/J assignment was weak (E-value above 1e-6), the CDR3 was missing, or the read contained stop codons, out-of-frame junctions, or ambiguous translated residues. V3J clonotypes were defined by identical inferred V gene, J gene, and CDR3 amino acid sequence. The percentage overlap between two repertoires was calculated by dividing the number of shared unique clonotypes by the size of the smaller repertoire. Richness of each repertoire was evaluated using RTK rarefaction, the Chao1 estimator, and Recon v2.1 estimates of unobserved clonotypes. For all TCRbeta clonotypes obtained by the gDNA method from several donors, generation probabilities were computed with OLGA. TCRdb provides this immuneACCESS table in a form limited to in-frame rearrangements. Some clones are lacking; in checked studies, under half of them reflect an unresolved V gene, and why the rest are absent is not known. V, J and clone size are those of that table, while D and trimming were read from the DNA. The sample table shows approximately 2.5 million clones, and under 95% are seen once. The top ten constitute approximately 0.35% of the sample.

The donors were healthy, HIV-negative adults who had no recently reported acute infections or vaccinations. Every donor was a Caucasian adult living in Nashville, Tennessee, USA. Magnetic negative selection was used to enrich CD4+ T cells, after which naive cells were positively selected on CD45RA and the negative fraction became the memory subset. After blood collection by leukapheresis, PBMCs were isolated using Ficoll-Histopaque density gradient centrifugation and then cryopreserved in the vapor phase of liquid nitrogen. Analytical flow cytometry was used to check the purity and quantity of each magnetically sorted T cell population. From each sorted fraction, genomic DNA was isolated and quantified by UV absorbance on a Nanodrop 2000c. A remark on this clone: The target of this receptor is not known. The input lacks base qualities; no much larger clone sits a single base away.

The receptor was derived from a man younger than 30 in good health. Some clones in this sample may be carry-over from other donors' samples. The source material was naive CD4+ T cells from PBMCs. This specimen's cell subset or site label, per the study, means: CD45RA+ positively selected. The rearranged chain carries TRBV5-6 and TRBJ1-4; a stretch of 11 junction bases matches TRBD1. Here is the DNA: TGTGCCAGCAGCTTCCGGACAGGGGGCAATAGCGAAAAACTGTTTTTT. Translated, it reads CASSFRTGGNSEKLFF.